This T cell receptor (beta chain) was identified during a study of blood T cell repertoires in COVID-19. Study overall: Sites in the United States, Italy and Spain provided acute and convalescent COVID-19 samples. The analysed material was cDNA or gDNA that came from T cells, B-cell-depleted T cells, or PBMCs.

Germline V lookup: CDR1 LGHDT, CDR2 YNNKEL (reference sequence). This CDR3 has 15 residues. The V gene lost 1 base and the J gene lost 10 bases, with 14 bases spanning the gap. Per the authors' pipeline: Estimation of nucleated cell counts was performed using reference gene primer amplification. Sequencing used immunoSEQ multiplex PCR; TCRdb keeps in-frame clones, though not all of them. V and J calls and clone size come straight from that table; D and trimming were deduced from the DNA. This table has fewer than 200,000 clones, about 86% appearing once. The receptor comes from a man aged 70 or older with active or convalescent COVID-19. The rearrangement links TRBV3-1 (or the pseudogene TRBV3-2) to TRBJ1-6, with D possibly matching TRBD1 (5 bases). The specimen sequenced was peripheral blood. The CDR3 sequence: CASSQGTSIRSPLHF. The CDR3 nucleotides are TGTGCCAGCAGCCAAGGGACAAGTATAAGGTCACCCCTCCACTTT.